This T cell receptor beta chain was observed in a study of identifying expanded T cells in peripheral blood. Findings of the study overall: Technical replicates showed about 1.1 changed clones; about 2 weeks 15 to 20; four weeks 19. Roughly 2-week clone count variance significantly increased as total template count grew.

With respect to this clone: Its antigen is as yet unknown.

The repertoire was sequenced with immunoSEQ multiplex PCR; TCRdb's copy has only in-frame clones and lacks some. The top ten hold 5.5% of the sample, which has 100,000 or so clones, 75% to 90% seen once. The CDR3 extends over 14 amino acids. Germline V gene lookup returns CDR1 SSHAT and CDR2 FNYEAQ (reference sequence). Trimming cost V 5 bases and J 4 bases; bases outside gene matches: 6. Collection occurred without any documented infections or immune events in donors. The chain has TRBV7-7 and TRBJ2-5, with TRBD2 matching over 8 bases. The receptor was derived from a person aged 18-70 years in good health. Material: blood. The CDR3, as DNA: TGTGCCAGCAGCACCTTAGCGGGAAGAGAGACCCAGTACTTC. It encodes CASSTLAGRETQYF.